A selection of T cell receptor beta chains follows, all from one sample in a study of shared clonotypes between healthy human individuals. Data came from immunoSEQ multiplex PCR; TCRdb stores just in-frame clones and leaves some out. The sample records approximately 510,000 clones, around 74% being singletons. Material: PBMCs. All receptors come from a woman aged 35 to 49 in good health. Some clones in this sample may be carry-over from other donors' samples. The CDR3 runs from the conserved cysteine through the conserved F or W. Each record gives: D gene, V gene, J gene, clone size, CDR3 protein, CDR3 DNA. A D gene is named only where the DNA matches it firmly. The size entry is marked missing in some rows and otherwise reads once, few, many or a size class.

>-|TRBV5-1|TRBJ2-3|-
CASSFSWASATDTQYF
TGCGCCAGCAGCTTTTCTTGGGCTAGCGCCACAGATACGCAGTATTTT
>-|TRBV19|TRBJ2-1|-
CASSTTGLEQFF
TGTGCCAGTAGTACCACAGGGCTTGAGCAGTTCTTC
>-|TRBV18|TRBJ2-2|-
CASSHTGSPGTGELFF
TGTGCCAGCTCACACACAGGGAGCCCAGGGACCGGGGAGCTGTTTTTT
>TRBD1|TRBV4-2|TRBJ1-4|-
CASSQEGQLNEKLFF
TGTGCCAGCAGCCAAGAGGGACAGCTTAATGAAAAACTGTTTTTT
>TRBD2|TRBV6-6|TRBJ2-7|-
CASRGGRAAYEQYF
TGTGCCAGCAGGGGAGGGAGGGCCGCCTACGAGCAGTACTTC
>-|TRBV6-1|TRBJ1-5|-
CASRPTGIPQPQHF
TGTGCCAGCAGGCCAACAGGGATCCCTCAGCCCCAGCATTTT
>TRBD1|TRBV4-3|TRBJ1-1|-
CASSRTGVGTEAFF
TGCGCCAGCAGCCGGACAGGGGTCGGGACTGAAGCTTTCTTT
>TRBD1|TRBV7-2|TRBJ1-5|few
CASSRDRNNQPQHF
TGTGCCAGCAGTCGGGACAGAAACAATCAGCCCCAGCATTTT
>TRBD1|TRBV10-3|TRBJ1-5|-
CATGQDPYQPQHF
TGTGCCACCGGACAGGACCCCTATCAGCCCCAGCATTTT
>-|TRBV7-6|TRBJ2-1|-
CASSLLREFNEQFF
TGTGCCAGCAGCTTACTACGGGAGTTCAATGAGCAGTTCTTC
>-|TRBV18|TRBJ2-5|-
CASSPNQETQYF
TGTGCCAGCTCACCCAACCAAGAGACCCAGTACTTC
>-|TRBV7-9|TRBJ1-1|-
CASSQVVNTEAFF
TGCGCCAGCAGCCAGGTGGTGAACACTGAAGCTTTCTTT
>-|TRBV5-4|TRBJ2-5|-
CASSPDAGFSAETQYF
TGTGCCAGCAGCCCGGATGCAGGGTTTTCAGCGGAGACCCAGTACTTC
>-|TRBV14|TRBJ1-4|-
CASSTGGHSNEKLFF
TGTGCCAGCAGCACTGGGGGACATTCTAATGAAAAACTGTTTTTT
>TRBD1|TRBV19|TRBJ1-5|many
CASRPFTGGDDQPQHF
TGTGCCAGTAGACCTTTCACAGGGGGCGATGATCAGCCCCAGCATTTT
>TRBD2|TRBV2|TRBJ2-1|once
CASSERSGSPNEQFF
TGTGCCAGCAGTGAACGTAGCGGGAGCCCCAATGAGCAGTTCTTC
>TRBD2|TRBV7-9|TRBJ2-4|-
CASSKTSGRELAKNIQYF
TGTGCCAGCAGCAAGACTAGCGGGAGGGAACTAGCCAAAAACATTCAGTACTTC
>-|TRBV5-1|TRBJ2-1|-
CASSSAASGYNEQFF
TGCGCCAGCAGCTCGGCTGCGAGCGGATACAATGAGCAGTTCTTC
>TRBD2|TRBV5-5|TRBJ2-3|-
CASRWTSYNTDTQYF
TGTGCCAGCAGATGGACTAGCTACAACACAGATACGCAGTATTTT
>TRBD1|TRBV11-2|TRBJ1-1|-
CASSFPGGGGTEAFF
TGTGCCAGCAGCTTCCCAGGGGGCGGGGGCACTGAAGCTTTCTTT
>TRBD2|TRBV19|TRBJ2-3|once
CASSAPRTGGSDTQYF
TGTGCCAGTAGTGCCCCGCGAACGGGAGGGTCTGATACGCAGTATTTT
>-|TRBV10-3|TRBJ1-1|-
CAISGGGANTEAFF
TGTGCCATCAGCGGGGGTGGGGCTAACACTGAAGCTTTCTTT
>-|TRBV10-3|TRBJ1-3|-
CAISSSSGNTIYF
TGTGCCATCAGTTCGTCCTCTGGAAACACCATATATTTT
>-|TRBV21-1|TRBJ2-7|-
CASSNPLAGTYEQYF
TGTGCCAGCAGCAATCCCCTGGCAGGCACCTACGAGCAGTACTTC